Presented here are 22 T cell receptor beta chains from one specimen sequenced in a study of T-cell reconstitution after alpha-beta-depleted transplantation in children. Preparation of the TCRbeta library involved a method that used unique molecular identifiers. MiXCR was run by TCRdb on the PCR reads, yielding one entry per CDR3 protein. The data hold 600,000 to 700,000 distinct CDR3 sequences, with approximately 15% observed a single time. The starting material was PBMCs from the stem cell graft donor, obtained from the stem cell graft. The origin of the receptors is a human donor who donated a stem cell graft to a child with acute myeloid leukemia.

The sample holds a few counts of this clonotype. The V and J genes are TRBV12-3 or TRBV12-4 and TRBJ1-5; 9 bases match TRBD1. The CDR3 runs to 15 residues. J was trimmed by 3 bases and V by 6 bases; bases with no gene match: 6. The CDR3 DNA reads TGTGCCAGCAGGTTGACAGGGGGAGCCAATCAGCCCCAGCATTTT. Its protein product is CASRLTGGANQPQHF.

V and J are TRBV4-3 and TRBJ2-1, with unresolved D. This CDR3 is 13 amino acids long. V lost 3 bases, J lost 2 bases, and 5 bases lay in between. CDR1 is LGHNA and CDR2 is YSLEER in the germline V gene. The CDR3 loop reads CASSQQPYNEQFF. In DNA, the CDR3 is TGCGCCAGCAGCCAGCAGCCCTACAATGAGCAGTTCTTC.

The table lists this clonotype with a few counts. The gene calls are TRBV12-3 or TRBV12-4 and TRBJ1-4; 7 bases align to TRBD1. V dropped 5 bases and J dropped 8; count of bases not matched to a gene: 5. The CDR3 is 13 residues long. For the CDR3, the DNA is TGTGCCAGCAGTCAACAGGGGCGGGAAAAACTGTTTTTT. Protein product: CASSQQGREKLFF.

This clonotype came up a few times. The chain combines TRBV29-1 with TRBJ2-7, with 7 bases aligning to TRBD1. The CDR3 runs 12 residues. Germline CDR1 is SQVTM and CDR2 is ANQGSEA. V shed 0 bases and J 5 bases; nucleotides not matched to a gene: 1. The CDR3 DNA reads TGCAGCGTTGAAGACAGGGGGAACGAGCAGTACTTC. Translated: CSVEDRGNEQYF.

The V and J genes are TRBV6-2 or TRBV6-3 and TRBJ1-5; TRBD1 might be the D (6 bases). Trimming pared 5 bases from V and 2 bases from J, leaving 19 bases between. This CDR3 region has 17 residues. Germline assignment: CDR1 MNHEY and CDR2 SVGEGT. The CDR3 DNA reads TGTGCCAGCAGTCCGGCGAAGGGGGTAGCGCGCAATCAGCCCCAGCATTTT. Protein sequence: CASSPAKGVARNQPQHF.

The V gene is TRBV15, the J gene TRBJ2-1, with D hard to call. Germline V CDR1 and CDR2: LNHNV, YYDKDF (reference sequence). This CDR3 has 11 amino acids. The ends were cut back, 6 bases at V and 15 bases at J, with 15 bases in the middle. This CDR3 is CATSFRDRAFF. The CDR3 DNA is TGTGCCACCAGTTTTAGGGATAGGGCGTTCTTC. The full variable domain, in which reference TRBV15 and TRBJ2-1 provide the parts outside the CDR3, is DAMVIQNPRYQVTQFGKPVTLSCSQTLNHNVMYWYQQKSSQAPKLLFHYYDKDFNNEADTPDNFQSRRPNTSFCFLDIRSPGLGDTAMYLCATSFRDRAFFGPGTRLTVL.

The table lists this clonotype with many counts. The genes are TRBV5-1 and TRBJ2-7, with a possible D match to TRBD1 (6 bases). CDR1 is SGHRS, CDR2 YFSETQ, per germline. This CDR3 contains 13 residues. The V gene lost 1 base and the J gene lost 5 bases, with 10 bases spanning the gap. The CDR3 sequence is CASSLTGSHEQYF. In DNA form, the CDR3 reads TGCGCCAGCAGCTTGACAGGGTCCCACGAGCAGTACTTC.

This clonotype was seen only a few times. V and J are TRBV12-5 and TRBJ2-1, with D maybe TRBD1 (6 bases). Per germline, CDR1 LGHNT and CDR2 FRNRAP. The V and J ends lost 5 bases and 7 bases respectively, with 15 bases between them. The CDR3 is 14 amino acids. This CDR3 is CASGTVQGKNEQFF. The CDR3, as DNA: TGTGCTAGTGGTACTGTACAGGGTAAGAATGAGCAGTTCTTC. Using reference TRBV12-5 and TRBJ2-1 for the parts outside the CDR3, the full variable domain is DARVTQTPRHKVTEMGQEVTMRCQPILGHNTVFWYRQTMMQGLELLAYFRNRAPLDDSGMPKDRFSAEMPDATLATLKIQPSEPRDSAVYFCASGTVQGKNEQFFGPGTRLTVL.

The sample holds many counts of this clonotype. The CDR3 nucleotides read TGTGCCAGCAGTGCGGGGGACAACTACGAGCAGTACGTC. Translated, it gives CASSAGDNYEQYV. This sequence joins TRBV6-1 and TRBJ2-7, with D perhaps TRBD1 or TRBD2 (6 bases each). Germline V CDR1 and CDR2: MNHNS, SASEGT. With 4 bases removed from V and 3 bases from J, the gap between germline ends came to 10 bases. The CDR3 spans 13 residues.

The rearrangement uses TRBV7-2 and TRBJ2-7, with D tentatively TRBD2 (6 bases). Deletions cut 1 base from V and 4 bases from J, with 14 bases between. Germline CDR1 is SGHTA and CDR2 is FQGNSA. This CDR3 comprises 15 residues. The CDR3 loop reads CASSLGVLGRYEQYV. Written as DNA, the CDR3 is TGTGCCAGCAGCTTAGGGGTCTTGGGGAGGTACGAGCAGTACGTC.

This clonotype was observed at least ten times. The chain recombines TRBV29-1 with TRBJ1-6; the D is unclear. This CDR3 has 13 amino acids. V lost 6 bases and J 6 bases, leaving 12 bases between the germline ends. Germline V gives CDR1 SQVTM, CDR2 ANQGSEA. DNA for the CDR3: TGCAGCGTCGGGTGGACGGGTAATTCACCCCTCCACTTT. Translating gives CSVGWTGNSPLHF.

The chain uses TRBV12-3 or TRBV12-4 and TRBJ1-2; TRBD1 agrees at 7 bases. The CDR3 contains 15 residues. V dropped 7 bases and J dropped 0; count of bases not matched to a gene: 8. The CDR3 loop reads CASISTGAANYGYTF. Here the CDR3 DNA reads TGTGCCAGCATTTCAACAGGGGCGGCTAACTATGGCTACACCTTC.

The chain has TRBV12-3 or TRBV12-4 and TRBJ2-1; 14 bases map to TRBD2. With 3 bases clipped from V and 1 base from J, the junction kept 8 bases outside the gene matches. This CDR3 contains 19 residues. The CDR3 protein is CASSFTGTSGGGSYNEQFF. CDR3 in DNA: TGTGCCAGCAGTTTCACCGGGACTAGCGGGGGAGGGTCCTACAATGAGCAGTTCTTC.

The sample holds a few counts of this clonotype. The rearrangement uses TRBV30 and TRBJ2-3, with D perhaps TRBD1 (5 bases). The V end lost 0 bases, the J end lost 3 bases, and 13 bases lay between the germline ends. Germline CDR1 GTSNPN, CDR2 SVGIG (reference sequence). This CDR3 has 15 amino acids. The CDR3 sequence: CAWSVTGEFTDTQYF. In nucleotides, the CDR3 is TGTGCCTGGAGTGTAACAGGAGAGTTTACAGATACGCAGTATTTT.

The rearrangement uses TRBV4-3 and TRBJ2-3; tentatively, D is TRBD2 (6 bases). Trimming cost V 0 bases and J 6 bases, with 16 bases left between them. In germline, CDR1 is LGHNA, CDR2 YSLEER. This CDR3 contains 16 residues. The CDR3 DNA sequence: TGCGCCAGCAGCCAAGATTCCGGAGGGAGCGCTGATACGCAGTATTTT. Protein sequence: CASSQDSGGSADTQYF.

This clonotype was detected ten times or more. This sequence joins TRBV20-1 and TRBJ1-1, with TRBD1 identical over 7 bases. The CDR3 spans 16 residues. J gave up 0 bases and V 1 base, and 8 bases lay outside the gene matches. CDR1 and CDR2 (germline): DFQATT, SNEGSKA (reference sequence). This CDR3 is CSARVGGFVMNTEAFF. CDR3 DNA sequence: TGCAGTGCTAGAGTAGGGGGCTTCGTAATGAACACTGAAGCTTTCTTT.

There are a few counts of this clonotype. The rearrangement uses TRBV25-1 and TRBJ1-5; D remains ambiguous. The length of the CDR3 is 16 residues. Germline-derived CDR1 and CDR2 are MGHDK and SYGVNS. With 3 bases removed from V and 0 bases from J, the gap between germline ends came to 12 bases. DNA of the CDR3: TGTGCCAGCAGTGATAGTAGGGTTTTTAGCAATCAGCCCCAGCATTTT. Its protein product is CASSDSRVFSNQPQHF.

This chain connects TRBV7-2 to TRBJ1-1; the D is unclear. Germline V CDR1 and CDR2: SGHTA, FQGNSA. CDR3 length equals 17 residues. V was clipped by 5 bases and J by 3 bases, with 22 bases between them. The CDR3: CASSEGGGKESDTEAFF. CDR3 nucleotide sequence: TGTGCCAGCAGCGAAGGCGGTGGGAAAGAGTCGGACACTGAAGCTTTCTTT.

This chain connects TRBV12-3 or TRBV12-4 to TRBJ1-6; D not certain. This CDR3 spans 16 amino acids. V lost 4 bases and J lost 5, with 15 bases in between. The CDR3 DNA sequence: TGTGCCAGCAGTTCCTACTTTGGAGCCAATAATTCACCCCTCCACTTT. It yields the protein CASSSYFGANNSPLHF.

This clonotype has ten or more counts. The rearrangement links TRBV12-3 or TRBV12-4 to TRBJ1-5; TRBD1 is a possible D gene (5 bases). CDR3 length: 12 amino acids. The V and J ends lost 8 bases and 7 bases respectively, with 12 bases between them. In nucleotides, the CDR3 is TGTGCCAGCGCAGGGTCGGGGCAGCCCCAGCATTTT. Its translation is CASAGSGQPQHF.

There are many counts of this clonotype. The V call is TRBV7-8, the J call TRBJ2-7; weak D call: TRBD1 (5 bases). Per the germline V gene, CDR1 is SGHVS and CDR2 is FQNEAQ. The CDR3 contains 14 residues. V shed 5 bases and J shed 0 bases, with 11 bases lying between them. This chain's CDR3 is CASSPLTDSYEQYF. DNA for the CDR3: TGTGCCAGCAGCCCCCTGACAGACTCCTACGAGCAGTACTTC.

V and J are TRBV7-9 and TRBJ1-2; D is undetermined. The CDR3 covers 10 residues. The ends were cut back, 11 bases at V and 7 bases at J, with 11 bases in the middle. CDR1 and CDR2 (germline): SEHNR, FQNEAQ (reference sequence). As DNA, the CDR3 is TGTGCCTTGTCCGAAGGTGGCTACACCTTC. This sequence encodes CALSEGGYTF. Filled out from reference TRBV7-9 and TRBJ1-2, the complete variable domain reads DTGVSQNPRHKITKRGQNVTFRCDPISEHNRLYWYRQTLGQGPEFLTYFQNEAQLEKSRLLSDRFSAERPKGSFSTLEIQRTEQGDSAMYLCALSEGGYTFGSGTRLTVV.